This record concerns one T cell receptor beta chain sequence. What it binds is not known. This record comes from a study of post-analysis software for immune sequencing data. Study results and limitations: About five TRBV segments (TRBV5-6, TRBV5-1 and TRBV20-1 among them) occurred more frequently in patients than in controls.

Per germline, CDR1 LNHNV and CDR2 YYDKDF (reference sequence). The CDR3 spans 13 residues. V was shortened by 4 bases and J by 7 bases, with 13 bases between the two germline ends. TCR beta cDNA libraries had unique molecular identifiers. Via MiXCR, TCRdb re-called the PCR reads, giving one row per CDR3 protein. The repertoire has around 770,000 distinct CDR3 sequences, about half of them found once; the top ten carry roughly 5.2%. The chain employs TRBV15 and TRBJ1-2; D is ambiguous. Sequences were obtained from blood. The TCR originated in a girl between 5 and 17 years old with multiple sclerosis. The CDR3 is CATSNQTYSGYTF. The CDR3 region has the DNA TGTGCCACCAGCAATCAGACCTACTCTGGCTACACCTTC.